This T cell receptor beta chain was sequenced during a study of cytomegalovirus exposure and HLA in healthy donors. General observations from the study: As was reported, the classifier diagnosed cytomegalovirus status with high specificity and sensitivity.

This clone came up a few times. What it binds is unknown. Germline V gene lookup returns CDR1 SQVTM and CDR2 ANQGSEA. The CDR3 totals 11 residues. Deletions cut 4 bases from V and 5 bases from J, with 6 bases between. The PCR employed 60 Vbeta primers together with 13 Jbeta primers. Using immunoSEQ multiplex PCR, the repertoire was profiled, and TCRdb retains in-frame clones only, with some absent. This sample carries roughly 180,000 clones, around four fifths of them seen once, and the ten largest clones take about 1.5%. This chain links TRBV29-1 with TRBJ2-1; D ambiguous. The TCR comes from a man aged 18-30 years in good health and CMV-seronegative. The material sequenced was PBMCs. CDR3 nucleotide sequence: TGCAGCGTTGTACGGGACAATGAGCAGTTCTTC. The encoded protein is CSVVRDNEQFF.